Listed below are T cell receptor beta chains from one sample, sequenced in a study of response to subunit inactivated influenza vaccine. TCRdb called the RT-PCR reads again in MiXCR, with one record for every CDR3 protein. The sample gives 600,000 to 700,000 distinct CDR3 sequences, about 15% of which show up once; 7.6% is in the top ten. Sequencing was performed on PBMCs from blood, taken around 15 days before vaccination. These receptors were obtained from a man aged 45-65 years who received an inactivated influenza vaccine. The CDR3 runs from the conserved cysteine through the conserved F or W. The order of the fields is D gene, clone size, V gene, J gene, CDR3 length, CDR3 protein, CDR3 DNA. A D gene is named only where the DNA matches it firmly. Clone size is not always given. Where it is, it says once, few, many or a class for expanded clones.

D gene: .; clone size: many; V gene: TRBV20-1; J gene: TRBJ1-5; CDR3 length: 12; CDR3 protein: CSAREGSQPQHF; CDR3 DNA: TGCAGTGCTAGAGAGGGTTCTCAGCCCCAGCATTTT
D gene: TRBD1; clone size: many; V gene: TRBV20-1; J gene: TRBJ2-1; CDR3 length: 15; CDR3 protein: CSAPGQVFSYNEQFF; CDR3 DNA: TGCAGTGCTCCGGGACAGGTATTCTCCTACAATGAGCAGTTCTTC
D gene: .; clone size: few; V gene: TRBV10-2; J gene: TRBJ1-6; CDR3 length: 14; CDR3 protein: CASSSQGQGSPLHF; CDR3 DNA: TGCGCCAGCAGCTCACAGGGTCAGGGCTCACCCCTCCACTTT
D gene: TRBD2; clone size: .; V gene: TRBV11-2; J gene: TRBJ2-7; CDR3 length: 13; CDR3 protein: CASSPGTSGVQYF; CDR3 DNA: TGTGCCAGCAGCCCGGGGACTAGCGGGGTGCAGTACTTC
D gene: TRBD1; clone size: .; V gene: TRBV11-2; J gene: TRBJ2-3; CDR3 length: 15; CDR3 protein: CANARLTGSADTQYF; CDR3 DNA: TGTGCCAACGCGCGACTGACAGGGTCGGCAGATACGCAGTATTTT
D gene: .; clone size: .; V gene: TRBV5-1; J gene: TRBJ2-7; CDR3 length: 15; CDR3 protein: CASSLADSEAYEQYF; CDR3 DNA: TGCGCCAGCAGCTTGGCTGATAGCGAGGCCTACGAGCAGTACTTC
D gene: .; clone size: few; V gene: TRBV2; J gene: TRBJ2-7; CDR3 length: 13; CDR3 protein: CASSGGLVYEQYF; CDR3 DNA: TGTGCCAGCAGTGGGGGGCTAGTATACGAGCAGTACTTC
D gene: .; clone size: .; V gene: TRBV7-8; J gene: TRBJ2-7; CDR3 length: 15; CDR3 protein: CASSLVVRGPHEQYF; CDR3 DNA: TGTGCCAGCAGCTTAGTAGTTCGAGGACCCCACGAGCAGTACTTC
D gene: .; clone size: .; V gene: TRBV11-2; J gene: TRBJ2-7; CDR3 length: 17; CDR3 protein: CASSSRIRGGRAYEQYF; CDR3 DNA: TGTGCCAGCAGCTCCCGGATCAGGGGGGGCAGGGCCTACGAGCAGTACTTC
D gene: TRBD1; clone size: few; V gene: TRBV5-1; J gene: TRBJ1-4; CDR3 length: 15; CDR3 protein: CASSGSGTGNEKLFF; CDR3 DNA: TGCGCCAGCAGCGGGTCCGGGACAGGGAATGAAAAACTGTTTTTT
D gene: .; clone size: few; V gene: TRBV7-9; J gene: TRBJ1-5; CDR3 length: 15; CDR3 protein: CASSESGVGNQPQHF; CDR3 DNA: TGTGCCAGCAGCGAGTCAGGGGTCGGCAATCAGCCCCAGCATTTT
D gene: TRBD1; clone size: few; V gene: TRBV5-1; J gene: TRBJ2-5; CDR3 length: 16; CDR3 protein: CASSLRPTGDQETQYF; CDR3 DNA: TGCGCCAGCAGCTTGCGCCCAACAGGGGACCAAGAGACCCAGTACTTC
D gene: TRBD2; clone size: few; V gene: TRBV6-2/TRBV6-3; J gene: TRBJ2-7; CDR3 length: 17; CDR3 protein: CASSLVAPGLAGYEQYF; CDR3 DNA: TGTGCCAGCAGTTTAGTAGCCCCGGGACTAGCGGGATACGAGCAGTACTTC
D gene: .; clone size: many; V gene: TRBV14; J gene: TRBJ1-2; CDR3 length: 13; CDR3 protein: CASSQGGWYGYTF; CDR3 DNA: TGTGCCAGCAGCCAGGGGGGCTGGTATGGCTACACCTTC
D gene: .; clone size: .; V gene: TRBV10-3; J gene: TRBJ1-5; CDR3 length: 15; CDR3 protein: CAISESPGSNQPQHF; CDR3 DNA: TGTGCCATCAGTGAGTCCCCGGGGAGCAATCAGCCCCAGCATTTT
D gene: .; clone size: .; V gene: TRBV12-3/TRBV12-4; J gene: TRBJ1-6; CDR3 length: 14; CDR3 protein: CASSLSSFNSPLHF; CDR3 DNA: TGTGCCAGCAGTTTATCATCTTTTAATTCACCCCTCCACTTT
D gene: .; clone size: few; V gene: TRBV5-5; J gene: TRBJ1-3; CDR3 length: 15; CDR3 protein: CASSPDGFSGNTIYF; CDR3 DNA: TGTGCCAGCAGCCCGGACGGATTCTCTGGAAACACCATATATTTT
D gene: .; clone size: few; V gene: TRBV12-3/TRBV12-4; J gene: TRBJ2-4; CDR3 length: 17; CDR3 protein: CASSYTARGAAKNIQYF; CDR3 DNA: TGTGCCAGCAGTTACACGGCGAGGGGGGCAGCCAAAAACATTCAGTACTTC
D gene: TRBD2; clone size: few; V gene: TRBV6-1; J gene: TRBJ2-7; CDR3 length: 15; CDR3 protein: CASRPGPGGTYEQYF; CDR3 DNA: TGTGCCAGCAGGCCCGGACCCGGGGGGACCTACGAGCAGTACTTC